This TCR beta chain comes out of a study of T-cell memory formation after mild COVID-19. Study details: TCR clusters were mostly confined to one donor each. Overall study findings and caveats: Shrinking CD4+ clones resided mostly in CM and EM, and CD8+ ones in EMRA.

TCRdb processed the 5' RACE reads anew with MiXCR; each CDR3 protein has one entry. The data contain about 350,000 distinct CDR3 sequences, around 27% of them singletons. Points on this clonotype: Its antigen remains unidentified.

This CDR3 spans 17 amino acids. Germline V CDR1 and CDR2: MGHRA, YSYEKL. The V gene end was trimmed by 4 bases and the J gene end by 0 bases; junction bases not matched to a gene: 11. The sequence came from an adult woman who had mild COVID-19 (a few samples of this study predate the infection). Cell type and time point are not known. V and J are TRBV4-1 and TRBJ2-5; TRBD2 matches 7 bases. Sequencing was carried out using PBMCs or a T cell subset sorted from them (not recorded which). The CDR3 reads CASSPLTSRRYQETQYF. The CDR3, as DNA: TGCGCCAGCAGCCCCCTGACTAGCAGACGGTACCAAGAGACCCAGTACTTC.